The clone carrying this T cell receptor (beta chain) was detected a few times. Other DNA sequences from this sample encode an identical CDR3 as well. The CDR3 extends over 13 amino acids. Trimming left V 6 bases short and J 4 bases short, with 12 bases between. Germline values: CDR1 MNHEY, CDR2 SVGAGI. As originally analysed: Counts of nucleated cells, estimated from reference gene primer amplification, were obtained. The protocol was immunoSEQ multiplex PCR, while the TCRdb copy is restricted to in-frame clones and leaves out a portion. That table supplies the V and J calls and clone size; D and trimming were determined from the DNA. The sample includes 46,000 or so clones, about 90% seen only once; the top ten take 7% to 9%. This sample was included in a study of blood T cell repertoires in COVID-19. Study background: In each case, the material was cDNA or gDNA derived from T cells, B-cell-depleted T cells, or PBMCs.

This chain joins TRBV6-5 and TRBJ1-2; perhaps TRBD1 as D (6 bases). The sequence came from a man between 50 and 59 years old with acute or convalescent COVID-19. Sequences were obtained from peripheral blood. CDR3 sequence reads: CASRTQGGYGYTF. CDR3 sequence (DNA): TGTGCCAGCAGGACACAGGGTGGCTATGGCTACACCTTC.